This T cell receptor beta chain was observed in a study of Ad26.COV2.S vaccination and SARS-CoV-2 variants. Study-wide findings and caveats: Total T cell responses were possibly underestimated by TCR breadth and depth analyses.

CDR1 and CDR2 (germline): SGHRS, YFSETQ. Unmatched junction bases numbered 12, after V lost 2 bases and J lost 1 base. CDR3 size: 18 residues. The data were produced by immunoSEQ multiplex PCR, yet TCRdb's version contains in-frame clones alone and is incomplete. The sample lists around 320,000 clones, around 83% seen once, with approximately 2% in the top ten. As regards this clone: No antigen is known for it.

Indicated treatment: about 20 received Ad26.COV2.S at low or high dose, single or two shots; about five received placebo; per-sample allocation not given. Sample collection was performed on day 63 after the first vaccine or placebo injection. Sequences were derived from peripheral blood, sampled in a trial of Ad26.COV2.S vaccine versus placebo. The chain carries TRBV5-1 and TRBJ2-7; 10 bases match TRBD1. The source of this sequence is a person between 18 and 60 years old who received the Ad26.COV2.S COVID-19 vaccine or a placebo. DNA of the CDR3: TGCGCCAGCAGCTTAATATCCAGGACAGGGGGTTTTTCCTACGAGCAGTACTTC. Residues: CASSLISRTGGFSYEQYF. The variable domain in full, with the rest retrieved from reference TRBV5-1 and TRBJ2-7, is KAGVTQTPRYLIKTRGQQVTLSCSPISGHRSVSWYQQTPGQGLQFLFEYFSETQRNKGNFPGRFSGRQFSNSRSEMNVSTLELGDSALYLCASSLISRTGGFSYEQYFGPGTRLTVT.